The 4 T cell receptor beta chains below all came from one sample that was sequenced in a study of T cell repertoires in cytomegalovirus infection. One entry per CDR3 protein results from TCRdb running MiXCR on the reads. The top ten clones hold roughly 20% of a sample with roughly 230,000 distinct CDR3 sequences, approximately 22% of them seen once. Sequencing input: CD8+ T cells from PBMCs. The receptors shown here come from a human donor in good health (CMV status not recorded). Some clones in this sample may be carry-over from other donors' samples.

CDR3 sequence (DNA): TGTGCCAGCAGCCTCAATACAGGGGGAGCCGGGGAGCTGTTTTTT. Its protein is CASSLNTGGAGELFF. The chain joins TRBV7-6 to TRBJ2-2; 8 nucleotides match TRBD1. The ends lost 5 bases at V and 6 bases at J; junction bases unmatched: 8. This CDR3 has 15 amino acids. Germline CDR1 SGHVS, CDR2 FNYEAQ.

The chain couples TRBV7-9 to TRBJ1-1; the D gene is possibly TRBD1 (5 bases). Germline CDR1 is SEHNR and CDR2 is FQNEAQ (reference sequence). This CDR3 comprises 15 residues. V dropped 7 bases and J dropped 7 bases, with 22 bases sitting between them. This CDR3 is CASTPGMGGRHEAFF. The CDR3 bases are TGTGCCAGCACCCCGGGTATGGGGGGGAGGCATGAAGCTTTCTTT. The full variable domain, with the rest looked up from reference TRBV7-9 and TRBJ1-1, is DTGVSQNPRHKITKRGQNVTFRCDPISEHNRLYWYRQTLGQGPEFLTYFQNEAQLEKSRLLSDRFSAERPKGSFSTLEIQRTEQGDSAMYLCASTPGMGGRHEAFFGQGTRLTVV.

This sequence joins TRBV20-1 and TRBJ1-5, with no clear D. This CDR3 has 13 amino acids. The germline V and J ends were trimmed by 0 bases and 6 bases, with 9 bases remaining between them. Per germline, CDR1 DFQATT and CDR2 SNEGSKA (reference sequence). This chain's CDR3 is CSARDPRGQPQHF. The DNA for the CDR3 is TGCAGTGCTAGAGATCCCCGGGGTCAGCCCCAGCATTTT.

The CDR3 reads CASREGTEQYF. DNA of the CDR3: TGTGCCAGCAGGGAGGGGACCGAGCAGTACTTC. The V and J genes are TRBV2 and TRBJ2-7; D may be TRBD2 (6 bases). V lost 6 bases to trimming and J lost 6 bases, with 9 bases between them. The CDR3 length is 11 residues. Germline V lookup: CDR1 SNHLY, CDR2 FYNNEI.